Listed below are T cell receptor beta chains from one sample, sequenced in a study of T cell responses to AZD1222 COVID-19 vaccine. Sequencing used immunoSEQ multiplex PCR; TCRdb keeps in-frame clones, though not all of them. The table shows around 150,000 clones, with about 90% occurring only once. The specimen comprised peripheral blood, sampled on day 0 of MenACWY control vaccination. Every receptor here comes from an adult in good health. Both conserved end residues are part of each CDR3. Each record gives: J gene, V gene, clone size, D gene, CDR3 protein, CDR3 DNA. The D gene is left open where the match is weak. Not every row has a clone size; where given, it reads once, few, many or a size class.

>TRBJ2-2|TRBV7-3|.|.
CASSSRVTGELFF
TGTGCCAGCAGCTCCAGGGTCACCGGGGAGCTGTTTTTT
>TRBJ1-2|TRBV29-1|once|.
CSVEVTVGGGYTF
TGCAGCGTTGAGGTGACCGTCGGGGGTGGCTACACCTTC
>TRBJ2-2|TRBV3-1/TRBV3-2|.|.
CASSWNTGELFF
TGTGCCAGCAGCTGGAACACCGGGGAGCTGTTTTTT
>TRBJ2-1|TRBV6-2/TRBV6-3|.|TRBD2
CASSLGRTSGRPLGNEQFF
TGTGCCAGCAGCTTAGGCAGGACTAGCGGGAGACCCCTTGGGAATGAGCAGTTCTTC
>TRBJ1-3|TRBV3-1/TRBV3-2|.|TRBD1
CASSWGQIGNTIYF
TGTGCCAGCAGTTGGGGACAGATTGGAAACACCATATATTTT
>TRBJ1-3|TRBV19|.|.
CASTISGTRGSGNTIYF
TGTGCCAGTACTATATCCGGGACAAGGGGCTCTGGAAACACCATATATTTT
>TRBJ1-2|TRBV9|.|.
CASSVVGDRGYTF
TGTGCCAGCAGCGTAGTTGGGGATCGGGGCTACACCTTC
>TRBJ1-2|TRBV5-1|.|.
CASSSDSGTSRVGGYGYTF
TGCGCCAGCAGCTCAGATTCCGGGACCAGTCGCGTAGGGGGATATGGCTACACCTTC
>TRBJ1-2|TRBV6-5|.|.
CASSPARGFGYGYTF
TGTGCCAGCAGTCCCGCAAGGGGCTTTGGCTATGGCTACACCTTC
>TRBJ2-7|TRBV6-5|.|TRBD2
CASRVAGGPYEQYF
TGTGCCAGCAGGGTAGCGGGAGGGCCCTACGAGCAGTACTTC
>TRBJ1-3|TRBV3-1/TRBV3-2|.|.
CASSQFVGAPISGNTIYF
TGTGCCAGCAGCCAATTCGTGGGCGCACCTATCTCTGGAAACACCATATATTTT
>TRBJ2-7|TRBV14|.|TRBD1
CASSQPGQGFYEQYF
TGTGCCAGCAGCCAGCCGGGACAGGGGTTCTACGAGCAGTACTTC
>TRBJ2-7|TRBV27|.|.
CASSLGDSSNEQYF
TGTGCCAGCAGTTTAGGCGACAGCTCCAACGAGCAGTACTTC
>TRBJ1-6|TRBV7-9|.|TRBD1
CASSSETGVDSPLHF
TGTGCCAGCAGCTCCGAGACAGGGGTGGATTCACCCCTCCACTTT
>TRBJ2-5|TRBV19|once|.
CASSTGTHLYQETQYF
TGTGCCAGTAGCACCGGGACTCACCTGTACCAAGAGACCCAGTACTTC
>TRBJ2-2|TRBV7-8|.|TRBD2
CASSPRGGDTGELFF
TGTGCCAGCAGCCCCCGGGGAGGGGACACCGGGGAGCTGTTTTTT
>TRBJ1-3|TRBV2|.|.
CASSVRGIGSGNTIYF
TGTGCCAGCAGTGTAAGAGGGATTGGCTCTGGAAACACCATATATTTT
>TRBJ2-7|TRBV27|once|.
CASSLVPGGLYEQYF
TGTGCCAGCAGTTTAGTCCCCGGGGGGCTCTACGAGCAGTACTTC